Below, one T cell receptor (beta chain) is given with its context. This record comes from a study of blood T cell repertoires in COVID-19. Study overall: Acute and convalescent COVID-19 samples came from the United States, Italy and Spain. PBMCs, B-cell-depleted T cells, or T cells were the source of the cDNA or gDNA that made up the material.

J was trimmed by 1 base and V by 5 bases; bases with no gene match: 6. The CDR3 runs to 16 residues. Germline V CDR1 and CDR2: LGHDT, YNNKEL (reference sequence). Authors' analysis steps: Quantification of nucleated cells was approximated via reference gene primer amplification. TCRdb's table, derived via immunoSEQ multiplex PCR, lists solely in-frame clones and lacks some. The V and J calls and the clone size are those of that table, but D and trimming were determined from the DNA. The sample carries 150,000 or so clones, roughly four fifths recorded once. The genes are TRBV3-1 (or the pseudogene TRBV3-2) and TRBJ2-5; 11 bases are a match to TRBD2. The TCR was taken from an elderly woman with acute or convalescent COVID-19. Sequencing was done on a sample of peripheral blood. CDR3 protein: CASSAGLAGGQETQYF. CDR3 DNA: TGTGCCAGCAGCGCAGGGCTAGCGGGGGGCCAAGAGACCCAGTACTTC.